Listed here are 23 T cell receptor beta chains from one sample, sequenced in a study of blood T cell repertoires in COVID-19. Profiling relied on immunoSEQ multiplex PCR, and the TCRdb table lists in-frame clones only, not all of them. Seen here are approximately 28,000 clones, roughly 87% observed once, and the top ten hold approximately 5.4%. The sequencing sample was made of peripheral blood. These receptors all stem from a man aged 60 to 69 with active COVID-19.

V gene TRBV27 combines with J gene TRBJ2-7, with a tentative D call TRBD1 (6 bases). V was trimmed by 4 bases and J by 3 bases, leaving 16 bases between them. The CDR3 is 15 residues long. Germline assignment: CDR1 MNHEY and CDR2 SMNVEV (reference sequence). CDR3 region: CASSSYRELYYEQYF. Here the CDR3 DNA reads TGTGCCAGCAGTTCCTACAGGGAGCTCTACTACGAGCAGTACTTC.

The chain uses TRBV11-2 and TRBJ2-2; D uncertain. Trimming cost V 2 bases and J 6 bases, with 4 bases left between them. Germline loops: CDR1 SGHAT, CDR2 FQNNGV. The CDR3 totals 12 residues. Here the CDR3 reads CASSLRAGELFF. In nucleotides, the CDR3 is TGTGCCAGCAGCTTACGTGCCGGGGAGCTGTTTTTT.

This sequence joins TRBV7-3 and TRBJ2-1; the D gene is possibly TRBD2 (5 bases). The V gene's germline CDR1 is SGHTA and CDR2 FQGTGA. The CDR3 has 13 amino acids. Deletions cut 1 base from V and 10 bases from J, with 11 bases between. CDR3: CASSLIGEGEQFF. The CDR3 region has the DNA TGTGCCAGCAGCTTAATCGGGGAAGGGGAGCAGTTCTTC.

V and J are TRBV27 and TRBJ2-1, with D hard to call. V was pared by 4 bases and J by 7 bases, with 17 bases between. Germline CDR1 and CDR2: MNHEY and SMNVEV (reference sequence). The CDR3 totals 15 residues. The CDR3 DNA follows: TGTGCCAGCAGTTCCTCCCTACCCCGGAGAAATGAGCAGTTCTTC. This translates into CASSSSLPRRNEQFF.

The count of this clone is one. CDR3 coding DNA: TGTGCCAGCAGTTTCGGAGCGCCCTCCTACAATGAGCAGTTCTTC. Amino acid sequence: CASSFGAPSYNEQFF. The rearrangement uses TRBV28 and TRBJ2-1; D call uncertain. The CDR3 is 15 amino acids. V was shortened by 3 bases and J by 0 bases, with 9 bases between the two germline ends. Germline V gene data show CDR1 as MDHEN and CDR2 as SYDVKM.

V usage is TRBV7-9 and J usage is TRBJ1-3, with TRBD1 matching over 8 bases. CDR3 length equals 13 residues. Germline V gene data show CDR1 as SEHNR and CDR2 as FQNEAQ (reference sequence). V trimming: 6 bases; J trimming: 4 bases; junction bases outside the gene matches: 2. For the CDR3, the DNA is TGTGCCAGCAGGACAGGGGACGGAAACACCATATATTTT. This codes for CASRTGDGNTIYF.

The chain employs TRBV5-1 and TRBJ2-3, with D unresolved. Deletions cut 2 bases from V and 4 bases from J, with 8 bases between. The germline V gene encodes CDR1 SGHRS and CDR2 YFSETQ. The CDR3 runs to 13 residues. CDR3 loop: CASSFSSSDTQYF. The CDR3 DNA reads as TGCGCCAGCAGCTTTAGTAGCTCAGATACGCAGTATTTT.

The V gene is TRBV5-1, the J gene TRBJ2-5; D not resolved. This CDR3 region has 15 residues. The germline V gene encodes CDR1 SGHRS and CDR2 YFSETQ. V was shortened by 0 bases and J by 2 bases, with 11 bases between the two germline ends. CDR3 sequence reads: CASSLAGYRQETQYF. The CDR3 region has the DNA TGCGCCAGCAGCTTGGCCGGCTACAGACAAGAGACCCAGTACTTC. The full variable domain, its missing parts supplied by reference TRBV5-1 and TRBJ2-5, is KAGVTQTPRYLIKTRGQQVTLSCSPISGHRSVSWYQQTPGQGLQFLFEYFSETQRNKGNFPGRFSGRQFSNSRSEMNVSTLELGDSALYLCASSLAGYRQETQYFGPGTRLLVL.

This rearrangement joins TRBV2 to TRBJ1-1; D perhaps matches TRBD1 (5 bases). The germline gives CDR1 SNHLY, CDR2 FYNNEI. This CDR3 spans 17 amino acids. With 2 bases removed from V and 0 bases from J, the gap between germline ends came to 16 bases. The CDR3 here is CASSEKSIGHVNTEAFF. In DNA form, the CDR3 reads TGTGCCAGCAGTGAAAAAAGTATAGGACATGTGAACACTGAAGCTTTCTTT.

CDR3 sequence reads: CASSHRDTHEQYF. The DNA of the CDR3 is TGCGCCAGCAGCCACCGGGACACCCACGAGCAGTACTTC. The chain employs TRBV5-1 and TRBJ2-7, with D possibly matching TRBD1 (6 bases). CDR1 SGHRS and CDR2 YFSETQ come from the germline V gene. CDR3 size: 13 residues. Trimming left V 4 bases short and J 5 bases short, with 13 bases between.

This chain links TRBV3-1 (or the pseudogene TRBV3-2) with TRBJ2-5; 7 nucleotides line up with TRBD1. The CDR3 is 14 residues long. Germline values: CDR1 LGHDT, CDR2 YNNKEL (reference sequence). With V trimmed by 5 bases and J by 5 bases, 8 bases remained unmatched. The CDR3 protein is CASSIRQGRETQYF. The CDR3 coding sequence is TGTGCCAGCAGCATCAGACAGGGACGGGAGACCCAGTACTTC.

The CDR3 loop is CASSQGGTQGYGYTF. The CDR3 DNA reads TGCGCCAGCAGCCAAGGGGGTACACAGGGCTATGGCTACACCTTC. The chain is built from TRBV4-1 and TRBJ1-2; TRBD1 is a possible D gene (6 bases). Deletions cut 1 base from V and 4 bases from J, with 13 bases between. Looked up from germline, CDR1 is MGHRA and CDR2 is YSYEKL. This CDR3 is 15 amino acids long.

The chain uses TRBV19 and TRBJ2-5, with a tentative D call TRBD2 (5 bases). The CDR3 runs to 15 residues. The V end lost 9 bases, the J end lost 2 bases, and 19 bases lay between the germline ends. The germline V gene encodes CDR1 LNHDA and CDR2 SQIVND (reference sequence). CDR3 region: CASGLSGAVQETQYF. The CDR3 bases are TGTGCCAGCGGACTTAGTGGCGCAGTACAAGAGACCCAGTACTTC.

The rearrangement links TRBV5-1 to TRBJ2-7; no reliable D call. This CDR3 contains 14 residues. V lost 1 base and J 0 bases, leaving 8 bases between the germline ends. CDR1 is SGHRS and CDR2 is YFSETQ in the germline V gene. The CDR3 here is CASSLTPSSYEQYF. For the CDR3, the DNA is TGCGCCAGCAGCTTGACTCCTAGCTCCTACGAGCAGTACTTC.

The CDR3 sequence: CASSEWGATNEKLFF. DNA for the CDR3: TGTGCCAGCAGTGAATGGGGGGCAACTAATGAAAAACTGTTTTTT. The chain links TRBV2 to TRBJ1-4; perhaps TRBD1 as D (5 bases). The germline V gene encodes CDR1 SNHLY and CDR2 FYNNEI. The V end was cut by 2 bases, the J end by 0 bases, with 7 bases between. The CDR3 length is 15 residues.

The CDR3 nucleotides read TGTGCCAGCAGCTTTAATAGCGCCTACGAGCAGTACTTC. Translated, it gives CASSFNSAYEQYF. This chain links TRBV11-2 with TRBJ2-7; a possible D gene is TRBD2 (5 bases). The CDR3 consists of 13 residues. V was clipped by 3 bases and J by 2 bases, with 8 bases between them. Per the germline V gene, CDR1 is SGHAT and CDR2 is FQNNGV.

This chain uses TRBV4-1 with TRBJ1-5, with a tentative D call TRBD1 (5 bases). In germline, CDR1 is MGHRA, CDR2 YSYEKL. The germline V and J ends were trimmed by 3 bases and 2 bases, with 11 bases remaining between them. The CDR3 loop spans 15 amino acids. The CDR3 protein is CASSQRTRGNQPQHF. The CDR3, as DNA: TGCGCCAGCAGCCAGCGGACAAGGGGCAATCAGCCCCAGCATTTT.

The chain joins TRBV29-1 to TRBJ1-1; possible D gene TRBD1, 6 bases. CDR1 and CDR2 (germline): SQVTM, ANQGSEA. Trimming left V 2 bases short and J 0 bases short, with 7 bases between. This CDR3 is built from 13 residues. CDR3 sequence: CSVEWTVNTEAFF. The CDR3 bases are TGCAGCGTTGAATGGACAGTGAACACTGAAGCTTTCTTT.

The chain employs TRBV10-3 and TRBJ2-2; 11 bases fit TRBD1. V gave up 3 bases and J gave up 6 bases; unmatched junction bases: 6. Per the germline V gene, CDR1 is ENHRY and CDR2 is SYGVKD. CDR3 size: 16 residues. CDR3 in amino acids: CAISDPGQGAAGELFF. The CDR3 DNA follows: TGTGCCATCAGTGACCCCGGACAGGGGGCGGCCGGGGAGCTGTTTTTT.

The count of this clone is one. The genes are TRBV27 and TRBJ1-5, with TRBD1 as a possible D gene (5 bases). Trimming cost V 0 bases and J 5 bases, with 11 bases left between them. Germline V gene data show CDR1 as MNHEY and CDR2 as SMNVEV (reference sequence). This CDR3 has 15 amino acids. CDR3 DNA sequence: TGTGCCAGCAGTTTATCGGCAGGGTTGCATCAGCCCCAGCATTTT. It translates to CASSLSAGLHQPQHF.

This sequence joins TRBV3-1 (or the pseudogene TRBV3-2) and TRBJ1-2; D gene unclear. The germline V gene encodes CDR1 LGHDT and CDR2 YNNKEL (reference sequence). Deletions cut 4 bases from V and 6 bases from J, with 12 bases between. The CDR3 runs 13 residues. The CDR3 loop is CASSLGFGDGYTF. CDR3 DNA: TGTGCCAGCAGCCTCGGTTTTGGAGATGGCTACACCTTC.

This clone was detected only a few times. The chain couples TRBV7-3 to TRBJ2-1; 12 bases agree with TRBD2. In germline, CDR1 is SGHTA, CDR2 FQGTGA. CDR3 length: 17 amino acids. Trimming removed 0 bases from V and 4 bases from J; junction bases left unmatched: 4. The CDR3 DNA reads TGTGCCAGCAGCTTAACTACGACTAGCGGGGGTTACAATGAGCAGTTCTTC. Protein product: CASSLTTTSGGYNEQFF. The full variable domain, rest sourced from reference TRBV7-3 and TRBJ2-1, is GAGVSQTPSNKVTEKGKYVELRCDPISGHTALYWYRQSLGQGPEFLIYFQGTGAADDSGLPNDRFFAVRPEGSVSTLKIQRTERGDSAVYLCASSLTTTSGGYNEQFFGPGTRLTVL.

The rearrangement links TRBV10-2 to TRBJ2-7, with 8 bases aligning to TRBD1. Germline assignment: CDR1 WSHSY and CDR2 SAAADI. Losses at the gene ends were 7 bases for V and 4 bases for J; bases not matched to a gene: 12. This CDR3 contains 15 residues. The chain's CDR3 is CASKDGGQGSYEQYF. As DNA, the CDR3 is TGCGCCAGCAAAGATGGAGGACAGGGATCTTACGAGCAGTACTTC.